The 17 T cell receptor beta chains below all came from one sample that was sequenced in a study of cytomegalovirus exposure and HLA in healthy donors (dated by TCRdb to 2015 to 2018). The library was obtained by the immunoSEQ multiplex PCR assay. A mixture of 60 forward primers for TCR Vbeta segments and 13 reverse primers for TCR Jbeta segments was used in the multiplex PCR. The source is immuneACCESS, and TCRdb retained only in-frame sequences with V and J called. Part of the clones is not carried over; for the studies checked, unresolved V genes explain less than half of this, and the remainder is unexplained. Here the sample has approximately 150,000 clones; 80% to 90% occur a single time. The biggest ten clones account for 4.9% of the sample. The sequencing sample was made of PBMCs. The receptor set was obtained from a woman under 30 in good health and CMV-seropositive.

This clone has only a few counts. The rearrangement joins TRBV30 to TRBJ1-4, with 8 positions matching TRBD1. From germline, CDR1 is GTSNPN and CDR2 SVGIG (reference sequence). Trimming took 4 bases from V and 6 from J; bases not matched to a gene: 7. CDR3 size: 14 residues. The CDR3 is CAWTVGQGYEKLFF. The CDR3 region has the DNA TGTGCCTGGACGGTAGGACAGGGATATGAAAAACTGTTTTTT.

This clone was seen once. The chain employs TRBV6-6 and TRBJ1-5; D might be TRBD1 (5 bases). The germline CDR1 and CDR2 sequences are MNHNY and SVGAGI (reference sequence). The CDR3 consists of 16 residues. Trimming took 6 bases from V and 2 from J, leaving 17 bases between them. This chain's CDR3 is CASRPTRGGGNQPQHF. The CDR3 nucleotides are TGTGCCAGCAGGCCGACTCGGGGGGGTGGCAATCAGCCCCAGCATTTT.

The genes are TRBV7-9 and TRBJ1-1, with 11 bases aligning to TRBD1. Trimming at V came to 6 bases and at J to 10 bases, leaving 10 bases not matched to a gene. Germline lookup yields CDR1 SEHNR and CDR2 FQNEAQ (reference sequence). The CDR3 totals 14 residues. DNA of the CDR3: TGTGCCAGCAGTCGCCAGGAGGGGACAGGGGGAGCTTTCTTT. This codes for CASSRQEGTGGAFF. Combining the CDR3 with reference TRBV7-9 and TRBJ1-1 gives the whole variable domain DTGVSQNPRHKITKRGQNVTFRCDPISEHNRLYWYRQTLGQGPEFLTYFQNEAQLEKSRLLSDRFSAERPKGSFSTLEIQRTEQGDSAMYLCASSRQEGTGGAFFGQGTRLTVV.

The chain uses TRBV15 and TRBJ1-1, with 7 bases identical to TRBD1. Looked up from germline, CDR1 is LNHNV and CDR2 is YYDKDF (reference sequence). After removal of 0 bases from V and 7 bases from J, the junction contained 14 bases not matched to a gene. This CDR3 contains 17 residues. The CDR3 protein is CATSRDHSRTGRSEAFF. CDR3 bases: TGTGCCACCAGCAGAGATCATTCTCGGACAGGACGAAGTGAAGCTTTCTTT. Full variable domain (outside the CDR3, taken from reference TRBV15 and TRBJ1-1): DAMVIQNPRYQVTQFGKPVTLSCSQTLNHNVMYWYQQKSSQAPKLLFHYYDKDFNNEADTPDNFQSRRPNTSFCFLDIRSPGLGDTAMYLCATSRDHSRTGRSEAFFGQGTRLTVV.

The chain is built from TRBV29-1 and TRBJ2-7, with 8 positions matching TRBD2. V was clipped by 0 bases and J by 6 bases; unmatched bases: 1. The CDR3 loop spans 12 amino acids. The germline CDR1 and CDR2 sequences are SQVTM and ANQGSEA. CDR3 nucleotide sequence: TGCAGCGTTGAAGAGCTAGCGGGCGAGCAGTACTTC. Its protein is CSVEELAGEQYF.

The chain uses TRBV6-6 and TRBJ1-6; 7 bases map to TRBD1. Germline V gene sequence: CDR1 MNHNY, CDR2 SVGAGI (reference sequence). The CDR3 contains 14 residues. V dropped 5 bases and J dropped 6; count of bases not matched to a gene: 4. CDR3 nucleotide sequence: TGTGCCAGCAGTCAGGACAGGCTTAATTCACCCCTCCACTTT. This translates into CASSQDRLNSPLHF.

The chain carries TRBV27 and TRBJ2-3; perhaps TRBD2 as D (5 bases). The V and J ends lost 5 bases and 5 bases respectively, with 8 bases between them. Per germline, CDR1 MNHEY and CDR2 SMNVEV (reference sequence). This CDR3 region has 12 residues. This CDR3 reads CASSASGDTQYF. The DNA for the CDR3 is TGTGCCAGCAGTGCGAGCGGAGATACGCAGTATTTT.

This chain uses TRBV28 with TRBJ1-4; no clear D gene. Germline CDR1 MDHEN, CDR2 SYDVKM. Trimming took 6 bases from V and 7 from J, leaving 12 bases between them. The CDR3 loop spans 13 amino acids. The CDR3 sequence: CASRKAGREKLFF. CDR3 coding DNA: TGTGCCAGCAGGAAGGCAGGCCGTGAAAAACTGTTTTTT.

The chain recombines TRBV6-5 with TRBJ1-1, with D maybe TRBD1 (5 bases). The CDR3 consists of 14 residues. Germline values: CDR1 MNHEY, CDR2 SVGAGI. V shed 8 bases and J shed 0 bases, with 13 bases lying between them. DNA of the CDR3: TGTGCCAGCTGGGGGGGGGTCCTGAACACTGAAGCTTTCTTT. The encoded protein is CASWGGVLNTEAFF.

The rearrangement uses TRBV29-1 and TRBJ2-3; the D gene is possibly TRBD1 (6 bases). Trimming stripped 7 bases from V and 3 bases from J, with 20 bases between. The germline V gene has CDR1 SQVTM and CDR2 ANQGSEA. This CDR3 has 15 residues. The CDR3 bases are TGCAGCGCCGGGACAAGGTTTGGGATAACAGATACGCAGTATTTT. Protein: CSAGTRFGITDTQYF.

The chain carries TRBV6-5 and TRBJ2-1, with a tentative D call TRBD2 (6 bases). Per germline, CDR1 MNHEY and CDR2 SVGAGI. V lost 6 bases and J 4 bases, leaving 10 bases between the germline ends. The CDR3 has 13 amino acids. CDR3 protein: CASSRGVYNEQFF. In DNA form, the CDR3 reads TGTGCCAGCAGCCGCGGGGTTTACAATGAGCAGTTCTTC.

This chain links TRBV28 with TRBJ1-5, with a possible D match to TRBD1 (5 bases). The CDR3 extends over 15 amino acids. CDR1 and CDR2 (germline): MDHEN, SYDVKM. V shed 4 bases and J shed 1 base, with 11 bases lying between them. CDR3 DNA: TGTGCCAGCAGTTCCTCAGGGATCAGCAATCAGCCCCAGCATTTT. Translating gives CASSSSGISNQPQHF.

This clone came up once. CDR3 region: CATSREIQGSGANVLTF. The CDR3 nucleotides are TGTGCCACCAGCAGAGAAATACAGGGCTCTGGGGCCAACGTCCTGACTTTC. The chain couples TRBV15 to TRBJ2-6, with D maybe TRBD1 (6 bases). The V gene's germline CDR1 is LNHNV and CDR2 YYDKDF (reference sequence). V lost 0 bases and J 0 bases, leaving 9 bases between the germline ends. The length of the CDR3 is 17 residues. Full variable domain (remainder filled in from reference TRBV15 and TRBJ2-6): DAMVIQNPRYQVTQFGKPVTLSCSQTLNHNVMYWYQQKSSQAPKLLFHYYDKDFNNEADTPDNFQSRRPNTSFCFLDIRSPGLGDTAMYLCATSREIQGSGANVLTFGAGSRLTVL.

The V call is TRBV5-1, the J call TRBJ2-4; a possible D gene is TRBD2 (5 bases). The V gene's germline CDR1 is SGHRS and CDR2 YFSETQ. The CDR3 totals 14 residues. Trimming left V 0 bases short and J 4 bases short, with 8 bases between. For the CDR3, the DNA is TGCGCCAGCAGCTTGGCGGGGATGAAAAACATTCAGTACTTC. As protein: CASSLAGMKNIQYF.

This sequence joins TRBV2 and TRBJ1-1; D possibly corresponds to TRBD1 (6 bases). CDR3 length: 15 residues. Trimming cost V 5 bases and J 0 bases, with 13 bases left between them. Per the germline V gene, CDR1 is SNHLY and CDR2 is FYNNEI. CDR3 sequence (DNA): TGTGCCAGCAGTCAAAACAGGGCCCTGAACACTGAAGCTTTCTTT. Its protein is CASSQNRALNTEAFF.

This clone was counted once. The CDR3 sequence: CASSPLSSYNEQFF. For the CDR3, the DNA is TGCGCCAGCAGTCCGCTAAGCTCCTACAATGAGCAGTTCTTC. The V call is TRBV5-1, the J call TRBJ2-1; D unresolved. The CDR3 loop spans 14 amino acids. Germline lookup yields CDR1 SGHRS and CDR2 YFSETQ. With 5 bases removed from V and 0 bases from J, the gap between germline ends came to 9 bases.

In its sample, this clone was seen a few times. J is TRBJ2-1 and V is TRBV19; 7 positions match TRBD1. V trimming: 3 bases; J trimming: 10 bases; junction bases outside the gene matches: 21. CDR3 length: 18 residues. CDR1 and CDR2 from the germline V gene are LNHDA and SQIVND (reference sequence). This CDR3 is CASSMRGNRGMGDDEQFF. CDR3 in DNA: TGTGCCAGTAGTATGAGAGGAAACAGGGGTATGGGTGACGACGAGCAGTTCTTC.